The rows below give T cell receptor beta chains drawn from one sample of a study of blood T cell repertoires in COVID-19. The table came from immunoSEQ multiplex PCR; TCRdb's copy has only in-frame clones and leaves some out. The sample lists around 120,000 clones, more than 75% seen once, with less than 2% in the top ten. Sample: peripheral blood. The receptors shown here come from a human donor in a cohort sampled during active COVID-19. CDR3s include the opening cysteine and the closing phenylalanine or tryptophan. D genes are given only for firm matches. Rows give clone size only sometimes, using once, few, many, or a class for an expanded clone.

v_gene	abundance	d_gene	j_gene	CDR3nt	CDR3aa
TRBV2	.	TRBD2	TRBJ2-7	TGTGCCAGCAAGGTCGTAGCGGGGGGGAACTACGAGCAGTACTTC	CASKVVAGGNYEQYF
TRBV10-2	.	.	TRBJ2-1	TGCGCCAGCAGTGAGTCCGCTAGAGAGCAGTTCTTC	CASSESAREQFF
TRBV18	.	TRBD1	TRBJ1-1	TGTGCCAGCTCACTCTCAACCGGGACAGGGAACACTGAAGCTTTCTTT	CASSLSTGTGNTEAFF
TRBV19	.	TRBD1	TRBJ2-7	TGTGCCAGTAGTAACCGGGACAGATATACTACCTCCTACGAGCAGTACTTC	CASSNRDRYTTSYEQYF
TRBV4-2	.	TRBD2	TRBJ2-1	TGTGCCAGCAGCCAAGAGGGGACGGGGGGGGTCTATTCGGGTGAGCAGTTCTTC	CASSQEGTGGVYSGEQFF
TRBV24-1	.	.	TRBJ2-2	TGTGCCACCAGTGGCCCCGTCGGAGGGGACACCGGGGAGCTGTTTTTT	CATSGPVGGDTGELFF
TRBV18	.	TRBD1	TRBJ1-6	TGTGCCAGCTCACTCGAGGGGGCGGAATCACCCCTCCACTTT	CASSLEGAESPLHF
TRBV5-1	.	.	TRBJ1-1	TGCGCCAGCAGCCAGACGGGGGAGGCGGGGACTGAAGCTTTCTTT	CASSQTGEAGTEAFF
TRBV6-1	.	.	TRBJ1-5	TGTGCCAGCAGTGGGGGTGGGGCAGGCTACAATCAGCCCCAGCATTTT	CASSGGGAGYNQPQHF
TRBV21-1	.	.	TRBJ1-5	TGTGCCAGCAGCAAAAATTATGGGGGGGCGATTTGTAATCAGCCCCAGCATTTT	CASSKNYGGAICNQPQHF
TRBV7-6	.	.	TRBJ2-7	TGTGCCAGCAGCTTAGAAAGGGGGTCCTCCTACGAGCAGTACTTC	CASSLERGSSYEQYF
TRBV5-6	.	.	TRBJ2-2	TGTGCCAGCAGTTTATACACCGGGGAGCTGTTTTTT	CASSLYTGELFF
TRBV2	.	TRBD2	TRBJ2-1	TGTGCCAGCACAGAAAGTCTAGCGGGCTTCAATGAGCAGTTCTTC	CASTESLAGFNEQFF
TRBV4-1	.	.	TRBJ2-2	TGCGCCAGCAGCCAAAGAAGTCCCCGCGGGGACACCGGGGAGCTGTTTTTT	CASSQRSPRGDTGELFF
TRBV6-1	.	.	TRBJ2-1	TGTGCCAGCAGTGAAGGGAACCGGAGGGATGAGCAGTTCTTC	CASSEGNRRDEQFF
TRBV9	.	TRBD2	TRBJ2-3	TGTGCCAGCAGCATACCTCGACTAGCGGGGGCCCCCACAGATACGCAGTATTTT	CASSIPRLAGAPTDTQYF
TRBV10-3	few	.	TRBJ2-7	TGTGCCATCAGTGACCCCGCGGGACCCCCTTCGGGCTCCTACGAGCAGTACTTC	CAISDPAGPPSGSYEQYF
TRBV6-5	.	.	TRBJ1-2	TGTGCCACGACCCAGGAGGGGCGAGGCTACACCTTC	CATTQEGRGYTF